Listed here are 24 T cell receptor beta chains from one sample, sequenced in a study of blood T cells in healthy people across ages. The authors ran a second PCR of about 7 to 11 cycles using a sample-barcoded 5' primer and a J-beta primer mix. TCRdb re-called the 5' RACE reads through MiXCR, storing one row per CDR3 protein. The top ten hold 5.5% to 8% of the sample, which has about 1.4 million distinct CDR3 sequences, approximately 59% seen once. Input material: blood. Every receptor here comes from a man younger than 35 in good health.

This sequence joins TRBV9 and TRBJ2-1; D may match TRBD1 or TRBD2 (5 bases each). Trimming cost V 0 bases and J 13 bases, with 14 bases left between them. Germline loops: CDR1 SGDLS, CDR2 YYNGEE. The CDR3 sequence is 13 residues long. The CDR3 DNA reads TGTGCCAGCAGCGTAGGAGGAGGAACAGGACAGTTCTTC. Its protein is CASSVGGGTGQFF.

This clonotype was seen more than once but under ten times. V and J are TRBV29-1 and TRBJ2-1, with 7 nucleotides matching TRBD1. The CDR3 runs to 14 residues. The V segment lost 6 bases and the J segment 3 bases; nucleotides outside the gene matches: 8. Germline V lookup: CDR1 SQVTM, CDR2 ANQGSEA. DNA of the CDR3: TGCAGCGTAACCGGGACAGAAAACTACAATGAGCAGTTCTTC. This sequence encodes CSVTGTENYNEQFF.

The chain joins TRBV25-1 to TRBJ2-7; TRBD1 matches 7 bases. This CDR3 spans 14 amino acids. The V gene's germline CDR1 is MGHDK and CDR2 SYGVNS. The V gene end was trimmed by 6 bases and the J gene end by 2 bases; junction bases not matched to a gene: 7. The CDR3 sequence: CASRRGGAPYEQYF. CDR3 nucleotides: TGTGCCAGCAGGAGAGGGGGCGCACCCTACGAGCAGTACTTC.

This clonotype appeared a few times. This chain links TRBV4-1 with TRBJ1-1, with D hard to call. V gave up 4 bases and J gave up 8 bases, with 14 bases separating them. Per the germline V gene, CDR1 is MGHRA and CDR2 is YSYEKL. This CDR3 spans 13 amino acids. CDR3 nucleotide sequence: TGCGCCAGCAGCCCTCCCTTGGGTCCGGAAGCTTTCTTT. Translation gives CASSPPLGPEAFF.

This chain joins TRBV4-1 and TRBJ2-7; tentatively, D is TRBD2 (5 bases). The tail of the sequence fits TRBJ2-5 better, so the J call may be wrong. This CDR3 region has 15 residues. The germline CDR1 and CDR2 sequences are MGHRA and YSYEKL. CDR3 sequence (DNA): TGCGCCAGCAGCCACCTCGGGGTAGAGCAGGAGACCCAGTACTTC. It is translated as CASSHLGVEQETQYF.

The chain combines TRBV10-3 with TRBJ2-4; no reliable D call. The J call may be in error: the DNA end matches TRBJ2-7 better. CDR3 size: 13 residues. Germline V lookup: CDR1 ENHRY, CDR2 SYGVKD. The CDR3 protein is CAISEDLSYEQYF. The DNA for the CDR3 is TGTGCCATCAGTGAGGACTTAAGCTACGAGCAGTACTTC.

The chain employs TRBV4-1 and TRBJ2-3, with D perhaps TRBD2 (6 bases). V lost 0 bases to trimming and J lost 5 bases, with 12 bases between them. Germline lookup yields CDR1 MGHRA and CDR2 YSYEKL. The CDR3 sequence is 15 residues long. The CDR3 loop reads CASSQDSWGGDTQYF. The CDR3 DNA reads TGCGCCAGCAGCCAAGATTCCTGGGGAGGAGATACGCAGTATTTT.

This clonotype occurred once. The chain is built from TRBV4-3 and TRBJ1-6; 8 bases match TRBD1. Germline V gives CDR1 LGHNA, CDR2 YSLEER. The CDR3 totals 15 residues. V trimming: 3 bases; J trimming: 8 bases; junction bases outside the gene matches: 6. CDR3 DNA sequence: TGCGCCAGCAGCCAGCAGACAGGGGACGATTCACCCCTCCACTTT. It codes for CASSQQTGDDSPLHF.

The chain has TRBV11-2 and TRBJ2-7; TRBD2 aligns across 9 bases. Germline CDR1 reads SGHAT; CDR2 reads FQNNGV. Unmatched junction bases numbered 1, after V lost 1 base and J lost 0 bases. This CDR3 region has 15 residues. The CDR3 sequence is CASSLGTSDSYEQYF. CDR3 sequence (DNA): TGTGCCAGCAGCTTAGGGACTAGCGACTCCTACGAGCAGTACTTC. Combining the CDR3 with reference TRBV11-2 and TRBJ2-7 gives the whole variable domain EAGVAQSPRYKIIEKRQSVAFWCNPISGHATLYWYQQILGQGPKLLIQFQNNGVVDDSQLPKDRFSAERLKGVDSTLKIQPAKLEDSAVYLCASSLGTSDSYEQYFGPGTRLTVT.

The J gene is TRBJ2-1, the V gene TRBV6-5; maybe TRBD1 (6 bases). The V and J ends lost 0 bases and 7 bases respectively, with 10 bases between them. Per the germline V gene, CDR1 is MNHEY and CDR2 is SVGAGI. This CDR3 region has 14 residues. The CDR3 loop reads CASSYSTQGNEQFF. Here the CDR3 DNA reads TGTGCCAGCAGTTACTCGACTCAGGGGAATGAGCAGTTCTTC.

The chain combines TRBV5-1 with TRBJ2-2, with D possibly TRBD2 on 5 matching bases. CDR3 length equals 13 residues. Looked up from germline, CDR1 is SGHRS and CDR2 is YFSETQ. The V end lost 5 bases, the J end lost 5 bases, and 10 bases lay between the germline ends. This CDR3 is CASRPRGTGELFF. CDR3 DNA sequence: TGCGCCAGCAGACCTCGGGGTACCGGGGAGCTGTTTTTT.

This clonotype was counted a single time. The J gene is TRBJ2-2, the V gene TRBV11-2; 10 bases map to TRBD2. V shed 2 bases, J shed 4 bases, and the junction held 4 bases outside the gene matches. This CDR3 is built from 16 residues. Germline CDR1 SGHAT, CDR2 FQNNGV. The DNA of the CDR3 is TGTGCCAGCAGCTTACTAGCGGGGGACCTCACCGGGGAGCTGTTTTTT. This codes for CASSLLAGDLTGELFF.

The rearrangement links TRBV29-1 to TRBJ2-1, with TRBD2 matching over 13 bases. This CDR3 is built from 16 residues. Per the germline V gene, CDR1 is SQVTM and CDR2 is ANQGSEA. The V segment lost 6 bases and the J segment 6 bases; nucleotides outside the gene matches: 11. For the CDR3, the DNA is TGCAGCGTCACAACTAGCGGGAGGGCCTTGTTCAATGAGCAGTTCTTC. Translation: CSVTTSGRALFNEQFF.

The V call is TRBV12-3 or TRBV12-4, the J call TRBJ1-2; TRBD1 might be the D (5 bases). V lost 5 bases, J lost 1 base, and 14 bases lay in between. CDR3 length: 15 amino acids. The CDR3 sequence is CASSPAGRVNYGYTF. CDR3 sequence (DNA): TGTGCCAGCAGTCCTGCGGGACGGGTTAACTATGGCTACACCTTC.

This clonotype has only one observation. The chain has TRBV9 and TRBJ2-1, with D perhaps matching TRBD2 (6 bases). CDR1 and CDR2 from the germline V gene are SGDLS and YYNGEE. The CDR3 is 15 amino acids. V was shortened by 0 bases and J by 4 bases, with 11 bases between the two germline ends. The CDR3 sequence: CASSVAGESYNEQFF. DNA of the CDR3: TGTGCCAGCAGCGTAGCGGGAGAGTCGTACAATGAGCAGTTCTTC.

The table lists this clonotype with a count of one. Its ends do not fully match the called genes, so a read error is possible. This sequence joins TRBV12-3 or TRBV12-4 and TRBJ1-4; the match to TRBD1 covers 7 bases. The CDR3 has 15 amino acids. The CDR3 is CASSYLRGSSEKPFF. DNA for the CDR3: TGTGCCAGCAGTTATCTCAGGGGGTCAAGTGAAAAACCGTTTTTT.

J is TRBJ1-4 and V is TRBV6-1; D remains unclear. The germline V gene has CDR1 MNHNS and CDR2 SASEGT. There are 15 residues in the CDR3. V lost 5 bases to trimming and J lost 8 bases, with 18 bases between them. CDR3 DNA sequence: TGTGCCAGCAGTCGACTTGGACGGAGTGGCGAAAAACTGTTTTTT. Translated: CASSRLGRSGEKLFF.

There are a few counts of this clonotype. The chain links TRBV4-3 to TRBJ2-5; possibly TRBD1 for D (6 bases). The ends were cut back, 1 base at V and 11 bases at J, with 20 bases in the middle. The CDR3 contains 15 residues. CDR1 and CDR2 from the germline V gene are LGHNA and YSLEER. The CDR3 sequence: CASSQGGQGPWEQYF. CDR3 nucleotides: TGCGCCAGCAGCCAAGGGGGCCAGGGGCCGTGGGAGCAGTACTTC.

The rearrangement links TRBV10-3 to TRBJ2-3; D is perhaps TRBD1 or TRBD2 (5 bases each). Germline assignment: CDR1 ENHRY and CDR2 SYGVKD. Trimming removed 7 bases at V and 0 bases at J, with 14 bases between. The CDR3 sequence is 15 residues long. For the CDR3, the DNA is TGTGCCATCACCCGGGACGGTCCTAGCACAGATACGCAGTATTTT. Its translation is CAITRDGPSTDTQYF.

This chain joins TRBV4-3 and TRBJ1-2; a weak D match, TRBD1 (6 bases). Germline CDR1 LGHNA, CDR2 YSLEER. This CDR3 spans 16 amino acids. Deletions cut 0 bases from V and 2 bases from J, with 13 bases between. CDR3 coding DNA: TGCGCCAGCAGCCAAGACCGGGACACGGGGAACTATGGCTACACCTTC. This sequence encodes CASSQDRDTGNYGYTF.

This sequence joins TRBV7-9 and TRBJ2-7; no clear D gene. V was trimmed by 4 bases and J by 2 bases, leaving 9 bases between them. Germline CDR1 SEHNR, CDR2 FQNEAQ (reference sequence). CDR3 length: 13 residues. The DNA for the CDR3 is TGTGCCAGCAGCTCGCCAGCCGCCTACGAGCAGTACTTC. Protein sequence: CASSSPAAYEQYF.

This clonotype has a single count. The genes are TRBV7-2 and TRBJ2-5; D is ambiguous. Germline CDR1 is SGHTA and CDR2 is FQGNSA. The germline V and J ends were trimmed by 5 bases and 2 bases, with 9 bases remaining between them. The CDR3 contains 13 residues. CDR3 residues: CASSAARQETQYF. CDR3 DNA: TGTGCCAGCAGCGCCGCCAGACAAGAGACCCAGTACTTC. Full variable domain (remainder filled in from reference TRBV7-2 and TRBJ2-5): GAGVSQSPSNKVTEKGKDVELRCDPISGHTALYWYRQSLGQGLEFLIYFQGNSAPDKSGLPSDRFSAERTGGSVSTLTIQRTQQEDSAVYLCASSAARQETQYFGPGTRLLVL.

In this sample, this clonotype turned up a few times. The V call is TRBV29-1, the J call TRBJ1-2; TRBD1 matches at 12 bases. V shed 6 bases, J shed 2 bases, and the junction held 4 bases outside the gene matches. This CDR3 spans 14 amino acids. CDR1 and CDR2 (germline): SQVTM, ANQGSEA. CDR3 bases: TGCAGCGTAGGAGGGACAGGGGGCAACTATGGCTACACCTTC. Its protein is CSVGGTGGNYGYTF.

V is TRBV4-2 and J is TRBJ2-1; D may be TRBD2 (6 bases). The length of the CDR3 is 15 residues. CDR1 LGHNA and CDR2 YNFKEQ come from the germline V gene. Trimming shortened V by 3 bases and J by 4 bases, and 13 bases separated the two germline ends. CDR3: CASSQRHGGYNEQFF. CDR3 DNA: TGTGCCAGCAGCCAGAGACACGGGGGTTACAATGAGCAGTTCTTC.